What follows describes a single T cell receptor (beta chain). No antigen is known for it. Germline V lookup: CDR1 SNHLY, CDR2 FYNNEI. The CDR3 runs to 16 residues. The ends were cut back, 1 base at V and 0 bases at J, with 7 bases in the middle. This sample was taken from a study of T cell responses to AZD1222 COVID-19 vaccine. Study-level information: Pooled samples include second doses given at about 4 or 12 weeks.

Assay: immunoSEQ multiplex PCR; the TCRdb copy retains only in-frame clones and omits some. This sample has roughly 91,000 clones, with around nine tenths found just once. General study results and limits: The donor group comprised mostly white British people and more females; the analysis possibly underestimated clonal diversity. The reported proportion of spike-specific TCRs targeting unmutated variant regions was nearly half. Once two AZD1222 doses were given, Spike-specific TCR breadth and depth went up.

Sequencing used peripheral blood, obtained on day 0 of AZD1222 vaccination. This receptor was taken from an adult in good health. The chain carries TRBV2 and TRBJ1-6; unclear D gene. In nucleotides, the CDR3 is TGTGCCAGCAGTGAAGGGTTTGGCTCCTATAATTCACCCCTCCACTTT. Its protein is CASSEGFGSYNSPLHF.